A selection of T cell receptor beta chains follows, all from one sample in a study of cytomegalovirus exposure and HLA in healthy donors. Using immunoSEQ multiplex PCR, the repertoire was profiled, and TCRdb retains in-frame clones only, with some absent. In the table there are about 86,000 clones, around 79% of which are singletons. Sequenced input: PBMCs. All receptors come from a female donor in good health and CMV-seronegative. The CDR3 runs from the conserved cysteine through the conserved F or W. The order of the fields is clone size, V gene, J gene, D gene, CDR3 DNA, CDR3 protein. D genes are given only for firm matches. Only some rows state a clone size, as once, few, many or a class for expanded clones.

>.|TRBV6-5|TRBJ1-2|.
TGTGCCAGCAGTGCGACGGGGACTAACTATGGCTACACCTTC
CASSATGTNYGYTF
>.|TRBV2|TRBJ2-1|.
TGTGCCAGCAAGTCGGACAGTTACAATGAGCAGTTCTTC
CASKSDSYNEQFF
>.|TRBV15|TRBJ2-7|TRBD2
TGTGCCACCAGCAGAGATTTTCCGGGACTAGCTTCCGAGCAGTACTTC
CATSRDFPGLASEQYF
>.|TRBV6-1|TRBJ2-7|.
TGTGCCAGCAGTGAAATCGACACTGGCTCCTACGAGCAGTACTTC
CASSEIDTGSYEQYF
>.|TRBV27|TRBJ1-4|.
TGTGCCAGCAGTCGGACAGTCCCGAGCTCAACTAATGAAAAACTGTTTTTT
CASSRTVPSSTNEKLFF
>.|TRBV11-2|TRBJ1-1|.
TGTGCCAGCAGCCTAATACAGGGGAACACTGAAGCTTTCTTT
CASSLIQGNTEAFF
>.|TRBV7-2|TRBJ1-1|.
TGTGCCAGCAGCTACAGGGCCATGAACACTGAAGCTTTCTTT
CASSYRAMNTEAFF
>.|TRBV5-1|TRBJ1-1|TRBD1
TGCGCCAGCAGCTTATGGACAGGGGATGACACTGAAGCTTTCTTT
CASSLWTGDDTEAFF
>.|TRBV5-4|TRBJ2-5|.
TGTGCCAGCAGCTCCTATAGCGGATCTTACCAAGAGACCCAGTACTTC
CASSSYSGSYQETQYF
>.|TRBV4-1|TRBJ1-2|TRBD1
TGCGCCAGCAGCCAAGATCCCGGACAGGGTGTCGGGGGCTACACCTTC
CASSQDPGQGVGGYTF
>.|TRBV18|TRBJ1-2|.
TGTGCCAGCTCACCACGCGGAACAGGGCTAGACTATGGCTACACCTTC
CASSPRGTGLDYGYTF
>.|TRBV7-2|TRBJ2-7|TRBD2
TGTGCCAGCAGCTTAGCCGCTAGCGGGAGTTTGTACGAGCAGTACTTC
CASSLAASGSLYEQYF
>.|TRBV5-4|TRBJ2-1|TRBD2
TGTGCCAGCAGCTTGGGGGGCGGGAGGGGCTCCTACAATGAGCAGTTCTTC
CASSLGGGRGSYNEQFF
>.|TRBV4-1|TRBJ2-2|TRBD1
TGCGCCAGCAGCCGCCAAATTGCAGGGGGCATTGGCGGGGAGCTGTTTTTT
CASSRQIAGGIGGELFF
>once|TRBV5-1|TRBJ2-1|TRBD2
TGCGCCAGCAGCTTTTCCCCGCCTAGCGGTGTGGATGAGCAGTTCTTC
CASSFSPPSGVDEQFF
>.|TRBV7-2|TRBJ2-5|TRBD2
TGTGCCACCGTCATGGGCGGGGGGGCCGAGACCCAGTACTTC
CATVMGGGAETQYF
>.|TRBV2|TRBJ2-1|.
TGTGCCAGCAGTGAAGAGAGGGAATTTGCCATCTACAATGAGCAGTTCTTC
CASSEEREFAIYNEQFF
>once|TRBV7-2|TRBJ1-1|.
TGTGCCAGCAGCTTAGGGACAACCATGAACACTGAAGCTTTCTTT
CASSLGTTMNTEAFF
>.|TRBV19|TRBJ2-7|.
TGTGCCAGTAAGATTCGGGGCTCCTACGAGCAGTACTTC
CASKIRGSYEQYF
>.|TRBV6-5|TRBJ2-7|TRBD1
TGTGCCAGCAGTTACGACGGGACAGATCCCCATCACTTC
CASSYDGTDPHHF
>.|TRBV5-4|TRBJ2-5|.
TGTGCCAGCAGCTCGGGAGCGGAGATGCAGTACTTC
CASSSGAEMQYF
>few|TRBV7-2|TRBJ2-3|.
TGTGCCAGTACCACTGTGATGGGGAGTACGCAGTATTTT
CASTTVMGSTQYF
>.|TRBV6-6|TRBJ1-4|.
TGTGCCAGCAGTTACCCCCAGCGGGCAGGGTATGAAAAACTGTTTTTT
CASSYPQRAGYEKLFF
>.|TRBV7-8|TRBJ2-7|.
TGTGCCAGCAGGACAGATAGGGGGGAGCAGTACTTC
CASRTDRGEQYF
>.|TRBV5-1|TRBJ2-4|.
TGCGCCAGCAGCTTGGTGGCAGGGGTAGCCAAAAACATTCAGTACTTC
CASSLVAGVAKNIQYF
>.|TRBV6-6|TRBJ2-5|TRBD1
TGTGCCAGCAGAGACAGGGGAAACCAAGAGACCCAGTACTTC
CASRDRGNQETQYF
>once|TRBV5-8|TRBJ1-4|TRBD1
TGTGCCAGCAGCTTGGGACAGGGTTATGAAAAACTGTTTTTT
CASSLGQGYEKLFF
>once|TRBV7-9|TRBJ2-1|.
TGTGCCAGCAGCTTTGGCCTCGTCGCCTACAATGAGCAGTTCTTC
CASSFGLVAYNEQFF
>.|TRBV4-2|TRBJ2-1|TRBD2
TGTGCCAGCAGCAATTCCGGGACTAGCGCGTACAATGAGCAGTTCTTC
CASSNSGTSAYNEQFF
>once|TRBV18|TRBJ2-7|.
TGTGCCAGCTCCGCCGGGGGTTACGAGCAGTACTTC
CASSAGGYEQYF
>.|TRBV6-5|TRBJ2-2|TRBD2
TGTGCCAGCAGCGGCGGGGGGGCCGACACCGGGGAGCTGTTTTTT
CASSGGGADTGELFF
>.|TRBV9|TRBJ2-1|TRBD1
TGTGCCAGCAGCCCGGGACAGGGGGGTTTCAATGAGCAGTTCTTC
CASSPGQGGFNEQFF
>.|TRBV28|TRBJ2-3|TRBD2
TGTGCCAGCAGTTTATCTGCAGCGGGGCTTAGCACAGATACGCAGTATTTT
CASSLSAAGLSTDTQYF
>.|TRBV6-5|TRBJ2-1|.
TGTGCCAGCAGTAATACTCCTAAAGCCGGCAATGAGCAGTTCTTC
CASSNTPKAGNEQFF
>.|TRBV5-1|TRBJ2-3|TRBD2
TGCGCCAGCAGCTTCGGGGGGACAGATACGCAGTATTTT
CASSFGGTDTQYF
>.|TRBV28|TRBJ1-2|.
TGTGCCAGCAGTCCCGGAGGCACCACAAACTATGGCTACACCTTC
CASSPGGTTNYGYTF
>.|TRBV4-2|TRBJ2-3|TRBD2
TGTGCCAGCAGCCAAGAGCGGGGGTCTGGCACAGATACGCAGTATTTT
CASSQERGSGTDTQYF
>.|TRBV7-8|TRBJ2-5|TRBD2
TGTGCCAGCAGCTTAGCGACTAGCGGGGTTCCCGAGACCCAGTACTTC
CASSLATSGVPETQYF
>.|TRBV28|TRBJ2-1|.
TGTGCCAGCAGGCATAGGAGGGCGCTGGCAGGTGAGAACAATGAGCAGTTCTTC
CASRHRRALAGENNEQFF
>.|TRBV5-1|TRBJ2-1|.
TGCGCCACCGGGGTTGCTCCTACGGATGAGCAGTTCTTC
CATGVAPTDEQFF